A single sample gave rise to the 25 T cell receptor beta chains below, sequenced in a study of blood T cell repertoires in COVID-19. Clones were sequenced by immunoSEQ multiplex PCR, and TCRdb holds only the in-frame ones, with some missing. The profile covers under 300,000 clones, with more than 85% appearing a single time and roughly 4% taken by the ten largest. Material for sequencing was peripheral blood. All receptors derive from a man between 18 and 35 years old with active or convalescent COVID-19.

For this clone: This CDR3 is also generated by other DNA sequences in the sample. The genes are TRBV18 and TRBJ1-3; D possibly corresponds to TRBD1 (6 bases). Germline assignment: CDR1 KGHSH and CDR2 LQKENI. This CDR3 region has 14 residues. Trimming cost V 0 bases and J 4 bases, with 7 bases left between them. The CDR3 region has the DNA TGTGCCAGCTCACCACCGGGGGCCGGAAACACCATATATTTT. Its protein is CASSPPGAGNTIYF. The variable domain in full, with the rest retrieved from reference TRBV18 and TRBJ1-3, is NAGVMQNPRHLVRRRGQEARLRCSPMKGHSHVYWYRQLPEEGLKFMVYLQKENIIDESGMPKERFSAEFPKEGPSILRIQQVVRGDSAAYFCASSPPGAGNTIYFGEGSWLTVV.

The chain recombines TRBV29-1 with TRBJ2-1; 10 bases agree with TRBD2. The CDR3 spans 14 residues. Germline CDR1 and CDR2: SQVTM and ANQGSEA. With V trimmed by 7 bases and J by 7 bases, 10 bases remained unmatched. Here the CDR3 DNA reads TGCAGCGGAAAAGCGGGAGGGCCTGGTAATGAGCAGTTCTTC. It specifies CSGKAGGPGNEQFF.

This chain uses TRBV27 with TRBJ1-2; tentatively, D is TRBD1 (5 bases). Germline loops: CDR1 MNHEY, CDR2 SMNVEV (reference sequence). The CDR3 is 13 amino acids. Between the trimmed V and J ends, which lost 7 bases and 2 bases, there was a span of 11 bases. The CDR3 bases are TGTGCCAGCAAGTTTGGGGGGAACTATGGCTACACCTTC. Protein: CASKFGGNYGYTF.

CDR3 in amino acids: CASSRRQGVRTEAFF. The CDR3 nucleotides are TGTGCCAGCAGCCGGCGACAGGGGGTGAGGACTGAAGCTTTCTTT. This chain uses TRBV5-4 with TRBJ1-1; 9 bases match TRBD1. The V segment lost 4 bases and the J segment 5 bases; nucleotides outside the gene matches: 9. The CDR3 runs to 15 residues. Germline loops: CDR1 SGHNT, CDR2 YYREEE (reference sequence).

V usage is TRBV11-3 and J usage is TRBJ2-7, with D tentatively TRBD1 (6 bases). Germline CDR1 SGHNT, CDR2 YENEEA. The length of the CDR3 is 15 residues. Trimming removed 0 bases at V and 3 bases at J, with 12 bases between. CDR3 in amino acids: CASSLDNRDNYEQYF. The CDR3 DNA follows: TGTGCCAGCAGCTTAGATAACAGGGACAACTACGAGCAGTACTTC.

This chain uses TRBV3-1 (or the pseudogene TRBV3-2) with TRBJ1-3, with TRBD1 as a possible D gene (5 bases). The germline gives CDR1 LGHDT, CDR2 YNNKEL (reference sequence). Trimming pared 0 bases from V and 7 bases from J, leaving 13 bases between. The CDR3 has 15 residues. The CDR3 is CASSQDLQEGNTIYF. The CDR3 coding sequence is TGTGCCAGCAGCCAAGATTTGCAGGAGGGGAACACCATATATTTT.

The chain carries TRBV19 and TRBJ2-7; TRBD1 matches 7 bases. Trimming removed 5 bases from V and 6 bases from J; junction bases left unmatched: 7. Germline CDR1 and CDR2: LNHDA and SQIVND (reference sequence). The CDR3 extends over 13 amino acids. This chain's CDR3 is CASSSQGSLEQYF. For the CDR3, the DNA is TGTGCCAGTAGTTCACAGGGGTCTCTCGAGCAGTACTTC. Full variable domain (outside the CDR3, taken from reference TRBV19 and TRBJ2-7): DGGITQSPKYLFRKEGQNVTLSCEQNLNHDAMYWYRQDPGQGLRLIYYSQIVNDFQKGDIAEGYSVSREKKESFPLTVTSAQKNPTAFYLCASSSQGSLEQYFGPGTRLTVT.

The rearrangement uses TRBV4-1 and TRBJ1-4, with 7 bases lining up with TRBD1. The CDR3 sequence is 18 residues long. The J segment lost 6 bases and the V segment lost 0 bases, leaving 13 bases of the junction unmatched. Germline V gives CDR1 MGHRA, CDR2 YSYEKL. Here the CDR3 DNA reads TGCGCCAGCAGCCAAGAAGGCGGGAAGAGGGGGCACGATGAAAAACTGTTTTTT. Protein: CASSQEGGKRGHDEKLFF.

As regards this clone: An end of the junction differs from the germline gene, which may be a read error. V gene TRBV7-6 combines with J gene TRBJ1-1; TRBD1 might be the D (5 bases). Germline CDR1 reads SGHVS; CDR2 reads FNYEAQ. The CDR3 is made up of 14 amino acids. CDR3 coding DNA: TGTGCCAGCAGCTTAGGCCCTTTGAGCCAGGGTTATCTCTTT. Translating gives CASSLGPLSQGYLF.

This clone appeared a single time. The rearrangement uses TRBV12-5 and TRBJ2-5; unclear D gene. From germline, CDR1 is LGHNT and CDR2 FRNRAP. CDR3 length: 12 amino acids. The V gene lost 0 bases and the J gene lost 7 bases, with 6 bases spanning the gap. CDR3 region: CASGLVRGTQYF. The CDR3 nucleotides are TGTGCTAGTGGTTTGGTACGAGGGACCCAGTACTTC.

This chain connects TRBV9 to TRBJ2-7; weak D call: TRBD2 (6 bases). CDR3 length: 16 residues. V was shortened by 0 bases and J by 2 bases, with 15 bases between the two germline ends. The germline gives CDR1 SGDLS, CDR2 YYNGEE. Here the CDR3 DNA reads TGTGCCAGCAGCGTAGATGGGGGGTCGGGAACCTACGAGCAGTACTTC. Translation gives CASSVDGGSGTYEQYF. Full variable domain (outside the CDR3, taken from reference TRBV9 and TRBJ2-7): DSGVTQTPKHLITATGQRVTLRCSPRSGDLSVYWYQQSLDQGLQFLIQYYNGEERAKGNILERFSAQQFPDLHSELNLSSLELGDSALYFCASSVDGGSGTYEQYFGPGTRLTVT.

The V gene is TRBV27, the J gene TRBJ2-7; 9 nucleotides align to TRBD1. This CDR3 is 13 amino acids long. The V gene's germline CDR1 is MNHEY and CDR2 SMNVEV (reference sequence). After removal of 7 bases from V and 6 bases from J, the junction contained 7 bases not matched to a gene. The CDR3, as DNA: TGTGCCAGCAACCGAGACAGGGGGTCCGAGCAGTACTTC. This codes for CASNRDRGSEQYF.

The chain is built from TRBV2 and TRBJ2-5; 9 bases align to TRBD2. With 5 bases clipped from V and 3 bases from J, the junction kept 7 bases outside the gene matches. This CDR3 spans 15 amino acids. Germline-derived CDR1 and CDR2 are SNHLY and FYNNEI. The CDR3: CASSFSGGLEETQYF. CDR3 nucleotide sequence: TGTGCCAGCAGTTTCAGCGGGGGGCTGGAAGAGACCCAGTACTTC.

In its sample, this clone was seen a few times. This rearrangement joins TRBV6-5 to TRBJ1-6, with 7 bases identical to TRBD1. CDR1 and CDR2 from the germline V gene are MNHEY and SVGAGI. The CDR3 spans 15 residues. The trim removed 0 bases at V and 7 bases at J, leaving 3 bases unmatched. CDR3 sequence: CASSYSRTGNSPLHF. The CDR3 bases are TGTGCCAGCAGTTACTCGCGGACAGGCAATTCACCCCTCCACTTT.

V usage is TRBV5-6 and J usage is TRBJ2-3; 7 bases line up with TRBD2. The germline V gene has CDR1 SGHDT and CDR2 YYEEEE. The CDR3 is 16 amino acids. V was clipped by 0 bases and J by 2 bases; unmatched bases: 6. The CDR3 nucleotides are TGTGCCAGCAGCTTGGTGCGGGAGATCCCCACAGATACGCAGTATTTT. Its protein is CASSLVREIPTDTQYF.

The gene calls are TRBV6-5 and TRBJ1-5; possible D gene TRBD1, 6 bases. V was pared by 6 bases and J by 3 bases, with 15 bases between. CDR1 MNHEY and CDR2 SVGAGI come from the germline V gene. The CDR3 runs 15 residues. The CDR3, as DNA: TGTGCCAGCAGACCTGTTAACAGGGCCAATCAGCCCCAGCATTTT. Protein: CASRPVNRANQPQHF.

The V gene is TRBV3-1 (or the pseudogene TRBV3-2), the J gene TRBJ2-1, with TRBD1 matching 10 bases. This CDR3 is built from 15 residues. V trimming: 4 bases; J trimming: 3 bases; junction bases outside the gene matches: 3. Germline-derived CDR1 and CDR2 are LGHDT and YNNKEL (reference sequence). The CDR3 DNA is TGTGCCAGCAGCCCGACAGGGGGCGACTACAATGAGCAGTTCTTC. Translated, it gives CASSPTGGDYNEQFF.

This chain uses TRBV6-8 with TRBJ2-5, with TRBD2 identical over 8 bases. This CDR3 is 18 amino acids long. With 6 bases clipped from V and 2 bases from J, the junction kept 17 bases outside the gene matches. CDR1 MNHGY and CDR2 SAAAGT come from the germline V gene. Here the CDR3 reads CASRRRGGTREVQETQYF. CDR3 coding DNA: TGTGCCAGCAGGCGCCGGGGGGGGACGCGGGAGGTTCAAGAGACCCAGTACTTC.

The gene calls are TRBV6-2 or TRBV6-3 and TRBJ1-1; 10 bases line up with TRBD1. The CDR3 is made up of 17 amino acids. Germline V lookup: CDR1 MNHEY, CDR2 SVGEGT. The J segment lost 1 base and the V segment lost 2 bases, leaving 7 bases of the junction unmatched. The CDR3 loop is CASSYPGTGVPNTEAFF. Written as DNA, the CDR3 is TGTGCCAGCAGTTACCCTGGGACAGGGGTCCCGAACACTGAAGCTTTCTTT.

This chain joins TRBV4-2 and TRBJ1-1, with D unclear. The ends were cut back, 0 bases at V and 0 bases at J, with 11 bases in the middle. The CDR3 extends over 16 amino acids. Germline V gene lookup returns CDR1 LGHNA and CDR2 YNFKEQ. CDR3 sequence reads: CASSQEARSLNTEAFF. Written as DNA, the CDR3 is TGTGCCAGCAGCCAAGAAGCTCGATCTTTGAACACTGAAGCTTTCTTT.

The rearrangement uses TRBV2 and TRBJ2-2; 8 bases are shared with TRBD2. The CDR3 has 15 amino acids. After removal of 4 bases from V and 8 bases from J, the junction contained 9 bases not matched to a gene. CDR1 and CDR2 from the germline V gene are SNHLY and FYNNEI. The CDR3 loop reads CASSATRTSQGELFF. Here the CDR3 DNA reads TGTGCCAGCAGTGCCACTCGGACTAGCCAAGGGGAGCTGTTTTTT.

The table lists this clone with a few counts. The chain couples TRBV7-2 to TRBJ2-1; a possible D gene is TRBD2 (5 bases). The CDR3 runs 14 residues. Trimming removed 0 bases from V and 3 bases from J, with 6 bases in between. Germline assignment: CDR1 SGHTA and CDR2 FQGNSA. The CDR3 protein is CASSLASGYNEQFF. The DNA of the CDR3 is TGTGCCAGCAGCTTAGCAAGCGGCTACAATGAGCAGTTCTTC.

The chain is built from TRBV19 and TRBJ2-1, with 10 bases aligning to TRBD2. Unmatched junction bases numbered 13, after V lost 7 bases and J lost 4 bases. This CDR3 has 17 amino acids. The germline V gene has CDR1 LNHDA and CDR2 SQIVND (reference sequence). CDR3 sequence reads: CASKQREGRGGYNEQFF. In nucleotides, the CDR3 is TGTGCCAGTAAACAGCGGGAGGGGAGAGGGGGATACAATGAGCAGTTCTTC.

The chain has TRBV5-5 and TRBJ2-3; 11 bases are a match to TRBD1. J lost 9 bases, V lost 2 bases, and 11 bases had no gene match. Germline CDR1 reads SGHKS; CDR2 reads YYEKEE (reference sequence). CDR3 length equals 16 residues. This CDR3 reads CASSFGTGGAGPTQYF. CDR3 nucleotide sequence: TGTGCCAGCAGCTTCGGGACAGGGGGGGCGGGGCCAACGCAGTATTTT.

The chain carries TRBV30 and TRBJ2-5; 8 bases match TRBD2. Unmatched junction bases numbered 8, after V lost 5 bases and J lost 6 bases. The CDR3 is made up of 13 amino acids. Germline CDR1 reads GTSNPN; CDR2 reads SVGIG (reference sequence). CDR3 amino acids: CAWASLAGQTQYF. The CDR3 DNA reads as TGTGCCTGGGCCTCTCTAGCGGGTCAGACCCAGTACTTC.